This entry lists 22 T cell receptor beta chains sequenced from one sample in a study of cytomegalovirus exposure and HLA in healthy donors. The primer mix had 60 Vbeta and 13 Jbeta primers. Measured with immunoSEQ multiplex PCR; TCRdb has only the in-frame clones, and not every one. The repertoire holds roughly 160,000 clones, with 85% as singletons. Material: PBMCs. The receptors were sampled from a man aged 30 to 45 in good health and CMV-seropositive.

V gene TRBV4-3 combines with J gene TRBJ2-5; no clear D gene. V was cut by 3 bases and J by 13 bases, with 24 bases left in between. The CDR3 length is 15 residues. CDR1 and CDR2 (germline): LGHNA, YSLEER. CDR3 coding DNA: TGCGCCAGCAGCCAGGGTACCTCTAAAGCGTCCCCCCGGTACTTC. It yields the protein CASSQGTSKASPRYF.

The chain has TRBV6-4 and TRBJ1-5, with D unresolved. Per germline, CDR1 MRHNA and CDR2 SNTAGT. This CDR3 has 17 residues. Between the trimmed V and J ends, which lost 2 bases and 2 bases, there was a span of 16 bases. CDR3 protein: CASSDPPASGCNQPQHF. The CDR3 region has the DNA TGTGCCAGCAGTGACCCACCGGCATCGGGGTGCAATCAGCCCCAGCATTTT.

The chain joins TRBV15 to TRBJ2-7, with 10 bases that match TRBD2. J lost 4 bases, V lost 5 bases, and 8 bases had no gene match. Germline V lookup: CDR1 LNHNV, CDR2 YYDKDF (reference sequence). CDR3 length: 15 residues. CDR3 region: CATSSVSGRKYEQYV. The CDR3, as DNA: TGTGCCACCAGCTCTGTTAGCGGGAGGAAGTACGAGCAGTACGTC.

The chain recombines TRBV5-1 with TRBJ2-7; 10 positions match TRBD1. The CDR3 runs 13 residues. J gave up 5 bases and V 3 bases, and 2 bases lay outside the gene matches. The germline V gene encodes CDR1 SGHRS and CDR2 YFSETQ. The CDR3 here is CASSSGTGDEQYF. CDR3 nucleotide sequence: TGCGCCAGCAGCTCCGGGACAGGGGACGAGCAGTACTTC.

This clone was found a few times. V and J are TRBV7-6 and TRBJ1-1, with unresolved D. V lost 2 bases and J 10 bases, leaving 23 bases between the germline ends. Germline V gives CDR1 SGHVS, CDR2 FNYEAQ. CDR3 length: 16 residues. For the CDR3, the DNA is TGTGCCAGCAGCTTAAAGTGGCAGCCTACCGTTGAGGGAGCTTTCTTT. It yields the protein CASSLKWQPTVEGAFF.

V and J are TRBV6-1 and TRBJ1-6, with TRBD1 matching 7 bases. From germline, CDR1 is MNHNS and CDR2 SASEGT. V dropped 10 bases and J dropped 9; count of bases not matched to a gene: 9. The CDR3 spans 13 residues. CDR3 protein: CATHRGYPSPLHF. The CDR3 DNA follows: TGTGCCACCCACAGGGGATATCCTTCACCCCTCCACTTT.

The chain uses TRBV7-9 and TRBJ2-7, with D unclear. With 8 bases removed from V and 3 bases from J, the gap between germline ends came to 14 bases. Germline V gives CDR1 SEHNR, CDR2 FQNEAQ (reference sequence). This CDR3 is 13 amino acids long. The CDR3 region has the DNA TGTGCCAGCGAAGCCCAAACTAACTACGAGCAGTACTTC. As protein: CASEAQTNYEQYF.

The chain uses TRBV2 and TRBJ1-2; D is ambiguous. Germline-derived CDR1 and CDR2 are SNHLY and FYNNEI. The CDR3 covers 14 residues. V was pared by 8 bases and J by 1 base, with 14 bases between. CDR3 bases: TGTGCCAGCGGGAGGGCGCGGGTTAACTATGGCTACACCTTC. Its translation: CASGRARVNYGYTF.

V usage is TRBV27 and J usage is TRBJ1-4, with a tentative D call TRBD1 (6 bases). Germline-derived CDR1 and CDR2 are MNHEY and SMNVEV (reference sequence). Trimming took 6 bases from V and 0 from J, leaving 11 bases between them. This CDR3 contains 15 residues. Written as DNA, the CDR3 is TGTGCCAGCAGGGGGGGGCCGGCAACTAATGAAAAACTGTTTTTT. It yields the protein CASRGGPATNEKLFF.

There are a few counts of this clone. The rearrangement uses TRBV7-9 and TRBJ1-4; no reliable D call. The CDR3 is made up of 15 amino acids. Germline values: CDR1 SEHNR, CDR2 FQNEAQ (reference sequence). V gave up 2 bases and J gave up 4 bases, with 11 bases separating them. CDR3 sequence (DNA): TGTGCCAGCAGCTTATGGCAGGAAGATAATGAAAAACTGTTTTTT. Protein sequence: CASSLWQEDNEKLFF.

Only a few counts were recorded for this clone. The rearrangement links TRBV5-6 to TRBJ2-7, with D possibly TRBD1 on 5 matching bases. V dropped 3 bases and J dropped 0 bases, with 13 bases sitting between them. The CDR3 extends over 15 amino acids. Looked up from germline, CDR1 is SGHDT and CDR2 is YYEEEE. The CDR3 DNA reads TGTGCCAGCAGCTCCCGGACACGTAGCTCCTACGAGCAGTACGTC. Encoded protein: CASSSRTRSSYEQYV.

The chain links TRBV7-9 to TRBJ2-3; possible D gene TRBD2, 5 bases. The CDR3 loop spans 15 amino acids. Trimming left V 5 bases short and J 0 bases short, with 12 bases between. CDR1 SEHNR and CDR2 FQNEAQ come from the germline V gene (reference sequence). The CDR3, as DNA: TGTGCCAGCAGCCCCCAGACGGGGAGCACAGATACGCAGTATTTT. This encodes CASSPQTGSTDTQYF.

The chain has TRBV27 and TRBJ2-2; D is undetermined. The CDR3 has 16 amino acids. V was pared by 5 bases and J by 0 bases, with 13 bases between. Germline CDR1 and CDR2: MNHEY and SMNVEV (reference sequence). DNA of the CDR3: TGTGCCAGCAGTACCCGGGTCTTTGCGAACACCGGGGAGCTGTTTTTT. Translation: CASSTRVFANTGELFF.

This chain uses TRBV30 with TRBJ1-2; 7 bases match TRBD1. V dropped 3 bases and J dropped 4; count of bases not matched to a gene: 5. CDR3 length equals 13 residues. CDR1 and CDR2 from the germline V gene are GTSNPN and SVGIG (reference sequence). The CDR3 region is CAWRQGLSYGYTF. The DNA for the CDR3 is TGTGCCTGGAGACAGGGGCTCAGCTATGGCTACACCTTC.

The V call is TRBV10-3, the J call TRBJ2-1; 7 nucleotides agree with TRBD1. The CDR3 consists of 13 residues. Trimming took 8 bases from V and 4 from J; bases not matched to a gene: 5. CDR1 and CDR2 (germline): ENHRY, SYGVKD. This CDR3 reads CAIRQGEYNEQFF. CDR3 DNA: TGTGCCATCCGGCAGGGGGAATACAATGAGCAGTTCTTC.

The rearrangement uses TRBV9 and TRBJ2-5; 10 nucleotides line up with TRBD2. V trimming: 2 bases; J trimming: 1 base; junction bases outside the gene matches: 5. Germline assignment: CDR1 SGDLS and CDR2 YYNGEE. The CDR3 has 16 amino acids. The CDR3 nucleotides read TGTGCCAGCAGCGTCCAAGCGGGAGGGTCCCAAGAGACCCAGTACTTC. It encodes CASSVQAGGSQETQYF.

V is TRBV6-5 and J is TRBJ1-2; D perhaps matches TRBD1 (5 bases). The CDR3 has 14 residues. Germline CDR1 and CDR2: MNHEY and SVGAGI. The V and J ends lost 5 bases and 4 bases respectively, with 14 bases between them. The CDR3 protein is CASSGRGPGYGYTF. CDR3 nucleotides: TGTGCCAGCAGTGGGAGGGGACCGGGCTATGGCTACACCTTC.

V is TRBV27 and J is TRBJ1-5, with 9 bases identical to TRBD1. V gave up 4 bases and J gave up 3 bases; unmatched junction bases: 10. The CDR3 is 17 amino acids. Germline V gene sequence: CDR1 MNHEY, CDR2 SMNVEV (reference sequence). The CDR3 sequence: CASSSLQGALSNQPQHF. The CDR3 region has the DNA TGTGCCAGCAGTTCTTTACAGGGGGCCCTATCCAATCAGCCCCAGCATTTT.

J is TRBJ2-1 and V is TRBV10-3, with D unresolved. The CDR3 length is 15 residues. Germline CDR1 is ENHRY and CDR2 is SYGVKD. Trimming removed 3 bases at V and 9 bases at J, with 18 bases between. The CDR3 loop is CAISDPNYGVGEQFF. The CDR3 DNA is TGTGCCATCAGTGACCCAAACTACGGTGTTGGTGAGCAGTTCTTC.

The J gene is TRBJ1-2, the V gene TRBV7-6, with 8 bases that match TRBD1. The CDR3 consists of 14 residues. Germline CDR1 reads SGHVS; CDR2 reads FNYEAQ. Trimming took 4 bases from V and 8 from J; bases not matched to a gene: 9. The CDR3 region has the DNA TGTGCCAGCAGCTCACGGACAGGGTTGGTCGGCTACACCTTC. The encoded protein is CASSSRTGLVGYTF.

V is TRBV7-9 and J is TRBJ2-7, with TRBD2 matching 12 bases. Per the germline V gene, CDR1 is SEHNR and CDR2 is FQNEAQ (reference sequence). V lost 1 base to trimming and J lost 5 bases; unmatched junction nucleotides: 9. CDR3 length: 17 amino acids. This CDR3 is CASSLGTSGTRGDEQYV. The CDR3 DNA reads as TGTGCCAGCAGCTTAGGGACTAGCGGGACCAGAGGCGACGAGCAGTACGTC.

This chain links TRBV4-3 with TRBJ1-2; 8 bases match TRBD1. The J segment lost 8 bases and the V segment lost 0 bases, leaving 5 bases of the junction unmatched. This CDR3 region has 14 residues. Per the germline V gene, CDR1 is LGHNA and CDR2 is YSLEER. The CDR3 reads CASSQDQGAVGYTF. The CDR3 DNA reads as TGCGCCAGCAGCCAAGATCAGGGGGCAGTGGGCTACACCTTC.